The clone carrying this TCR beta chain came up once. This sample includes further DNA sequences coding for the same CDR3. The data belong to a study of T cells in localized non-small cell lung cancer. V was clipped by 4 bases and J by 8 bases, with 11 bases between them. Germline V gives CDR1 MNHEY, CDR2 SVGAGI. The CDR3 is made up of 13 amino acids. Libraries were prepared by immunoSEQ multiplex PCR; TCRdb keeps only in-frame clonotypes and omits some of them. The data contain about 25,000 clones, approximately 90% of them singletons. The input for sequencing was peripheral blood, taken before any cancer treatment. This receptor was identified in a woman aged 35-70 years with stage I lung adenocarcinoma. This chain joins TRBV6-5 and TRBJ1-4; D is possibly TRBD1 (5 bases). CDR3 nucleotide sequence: TGTGCCAGCAGTTCTCCCCGGGGGGAAAAACTGTTTTTT. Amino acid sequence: CASSSPRGEKLFF.